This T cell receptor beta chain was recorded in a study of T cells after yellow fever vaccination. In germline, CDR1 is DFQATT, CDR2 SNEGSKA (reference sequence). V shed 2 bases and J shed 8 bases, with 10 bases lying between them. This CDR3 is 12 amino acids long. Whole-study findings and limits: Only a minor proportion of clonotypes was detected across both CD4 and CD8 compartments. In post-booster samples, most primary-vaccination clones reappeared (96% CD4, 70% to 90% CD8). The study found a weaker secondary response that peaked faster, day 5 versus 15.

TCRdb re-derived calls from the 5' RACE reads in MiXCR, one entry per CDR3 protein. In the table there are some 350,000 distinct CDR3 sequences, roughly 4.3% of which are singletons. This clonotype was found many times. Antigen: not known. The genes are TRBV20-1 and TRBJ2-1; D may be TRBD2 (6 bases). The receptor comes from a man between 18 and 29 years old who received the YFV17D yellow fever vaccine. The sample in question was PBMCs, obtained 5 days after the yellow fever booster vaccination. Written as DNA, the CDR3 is TGCAGTGCTAGACACGGGGGTGATGAGCAGTTCTTC. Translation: CSARHGGDEQFF.